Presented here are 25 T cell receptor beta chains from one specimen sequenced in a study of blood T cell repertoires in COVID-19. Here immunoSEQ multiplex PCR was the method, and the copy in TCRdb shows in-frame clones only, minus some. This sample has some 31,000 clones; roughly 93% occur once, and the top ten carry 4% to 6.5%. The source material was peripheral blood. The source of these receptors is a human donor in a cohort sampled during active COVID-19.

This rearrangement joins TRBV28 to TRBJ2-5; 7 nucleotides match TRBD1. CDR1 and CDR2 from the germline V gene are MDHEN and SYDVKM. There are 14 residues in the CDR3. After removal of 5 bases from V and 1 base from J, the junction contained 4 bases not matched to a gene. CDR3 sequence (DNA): TGTGCCAGCAGTGTACAGGGGACCCAAGAGACCCAGTACTTC. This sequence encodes CASSVQGTQETQYF.

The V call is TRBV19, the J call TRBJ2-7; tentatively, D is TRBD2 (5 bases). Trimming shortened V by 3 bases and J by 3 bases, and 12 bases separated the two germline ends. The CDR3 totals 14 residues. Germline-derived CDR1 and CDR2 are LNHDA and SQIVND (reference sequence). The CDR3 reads CASSIIDGDYEQYF. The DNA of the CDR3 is TGTGCCAGTAGTATTATCGACGGGGACTACGAGCAGTACTTC.

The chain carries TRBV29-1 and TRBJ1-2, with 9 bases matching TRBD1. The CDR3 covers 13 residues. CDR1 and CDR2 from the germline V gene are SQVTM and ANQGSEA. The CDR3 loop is CRKDQTGGNGYTF. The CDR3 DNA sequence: TGCAGAAAAGATCAAACAGGGGGCAATGGCTACACCTTC.

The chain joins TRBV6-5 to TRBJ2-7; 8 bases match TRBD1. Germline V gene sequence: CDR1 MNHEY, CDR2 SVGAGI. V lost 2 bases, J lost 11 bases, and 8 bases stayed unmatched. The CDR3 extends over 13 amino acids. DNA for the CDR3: TGTGCCAGCAGTTACCCGGACAGGGAGCGGGAGTACTTC. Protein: CASSYPDREREYF.

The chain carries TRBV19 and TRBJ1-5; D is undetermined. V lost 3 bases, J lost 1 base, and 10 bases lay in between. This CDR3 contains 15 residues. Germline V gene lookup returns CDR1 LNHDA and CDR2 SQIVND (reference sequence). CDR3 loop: CASSMSGSSNQPQHF. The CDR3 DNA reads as TGTGCCAGTAGTATGTCGGGGAGCAGCAATCAGCCCCAGCATTTT. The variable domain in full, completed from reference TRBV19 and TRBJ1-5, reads DGGITQSPKYLFRKEGQNVTLSCEQNLNHDAMYWYRQDPGQGLRLIYYSQIVNDFQKGDIAEGYSVSREKKESFPLTVTSAQKNPTAFYLCASSMSGSSNQPQHFGDGTRLSIL.

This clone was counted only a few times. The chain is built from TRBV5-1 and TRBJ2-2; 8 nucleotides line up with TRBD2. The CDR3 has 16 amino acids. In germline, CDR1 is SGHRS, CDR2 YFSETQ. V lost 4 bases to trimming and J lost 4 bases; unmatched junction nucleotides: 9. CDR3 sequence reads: CASSPAGGEGTGELFF. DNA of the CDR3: TGCGCCAGCAGCCCTGCCGGGGGGGAAGGCACCGGGGAGCTGTTTTTT.

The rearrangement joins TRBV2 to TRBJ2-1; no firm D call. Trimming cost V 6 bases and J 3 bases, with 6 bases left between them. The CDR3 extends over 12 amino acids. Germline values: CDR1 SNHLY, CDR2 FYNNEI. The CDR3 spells CASSLLYNEQFF. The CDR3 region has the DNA TGTGCCAGCAGCCTCCTCTACAATGAGCAGTTCTTC.

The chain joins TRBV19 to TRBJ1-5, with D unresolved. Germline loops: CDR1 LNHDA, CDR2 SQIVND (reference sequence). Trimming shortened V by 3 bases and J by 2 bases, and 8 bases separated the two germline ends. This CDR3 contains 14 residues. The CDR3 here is CASSILGGNQPQHF. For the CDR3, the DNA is TGTGCCAGTAGTATCTTGGGCGGCAATCAGCCCCAGCATTTT. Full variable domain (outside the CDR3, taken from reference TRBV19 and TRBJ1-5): DGGITQSPKYLFRKEGQNVTLSCEQNLNHDAMYWYRQDPGQGLRLIYYSQIVNDFQKGDIAEGYSVSREKKESFPLTVTSAQKNPTAFYLCASSILGGNQPQHFGDGTRLSIL.

The CDR3 is CASRKNQEPFSNYGYTF. The CDR3 coding sequence is TGTGCCAGTAGGAAAAATCAGGAACCCTTTTCTAACTATGGCTACACCTTC. The V call is TRBV19, the J call TRBJ1-2; D not certain. V was shortened by 6 bases and J by 0 bases, with 20 bases between the two germline ends. This CDR3 region has 17 residues. The V gene's germline CDR1 is LNHDA and CDR2 SQIVND (reference sequence).

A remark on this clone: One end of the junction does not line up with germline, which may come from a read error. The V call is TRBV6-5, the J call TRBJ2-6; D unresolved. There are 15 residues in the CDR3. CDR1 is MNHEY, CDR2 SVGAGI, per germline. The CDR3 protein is CASRYSASGANVLTF. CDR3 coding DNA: TGTGCCAGCAGGTACTCGGCCTCTGGGGCCAACGTCCTGACTTTC.

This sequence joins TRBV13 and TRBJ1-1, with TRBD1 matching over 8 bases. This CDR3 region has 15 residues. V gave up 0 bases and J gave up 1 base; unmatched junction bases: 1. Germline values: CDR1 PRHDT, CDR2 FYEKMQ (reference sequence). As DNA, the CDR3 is TGTGCCAGCAGCTTAGGCGGACAGGGGAACACTGAAGCTTTCTTT. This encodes CASSLGGQGNTEAFF.

DNA of the CDR3: TGTGCCACCAGTGATGAGGACAGGGATGGCTACACCTTC. It codes for CATSDEDRDGYTF. The V and J genes are TRBV24-1 and TRBJ1-2; 8 bases align to TRBD1. V dropped 3 bases and J dropped 6; count of bases not matched to a gene: 2. CDR3 length equals 13 residues. CDR1 KGHDR and CDR2 SFDVKD come from the germline V gene.

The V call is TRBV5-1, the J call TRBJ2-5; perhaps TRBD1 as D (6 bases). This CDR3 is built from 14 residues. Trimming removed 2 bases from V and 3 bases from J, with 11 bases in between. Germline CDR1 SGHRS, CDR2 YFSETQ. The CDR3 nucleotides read TGCGCCAGCAGCTTACGACAGGCGAAAGAGACCCAGTACTTC. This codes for CASSLRQAKETQYF.

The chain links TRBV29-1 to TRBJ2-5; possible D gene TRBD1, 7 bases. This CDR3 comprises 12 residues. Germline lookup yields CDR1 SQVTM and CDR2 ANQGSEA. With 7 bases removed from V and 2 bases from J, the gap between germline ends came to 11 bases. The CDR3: CSGGDRQETQYF. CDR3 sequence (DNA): TGCAGCGGGGGGGACAGACAAGAGACCCAGTACTTC. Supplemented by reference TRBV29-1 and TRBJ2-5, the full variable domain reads SAVISQKPSRDICQRGTSLTIQCQVDSQVTMMFWYRQQPGQSLTLIATANQGSEATYESGFVIDKFPISRPNLTFSTLTVSNMSPEDSSIYLCSGGDRQETQYFGPGTRLLVL.

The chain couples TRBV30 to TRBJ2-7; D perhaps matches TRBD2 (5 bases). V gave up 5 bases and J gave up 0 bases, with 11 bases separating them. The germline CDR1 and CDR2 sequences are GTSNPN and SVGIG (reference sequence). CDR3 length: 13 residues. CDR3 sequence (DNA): TGTGCCTGGGGCGCGGGTTACTCCTACGAGCAGTACTTC. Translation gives CAWGAGYSYEQYF.

CDR3: CASSLRQGSYGYTF. The CDR3 DNA reads as TGTGCCAGCAGCCTCCGACAGGGCTCCTATGGCTACACCTTC. This chain connects TRBV3-1 (or the pseudogene TRBV3-2) to TRBJ1-2; TRBD1 matches at 7 bases. Germline CDR1 is LGHDT and CDR2 is YNNKEL (reference sequence). V gave up 4 bases and J gave up 4 bases; unmatched junction bases: 6. The CDR3 length is 14 residues.

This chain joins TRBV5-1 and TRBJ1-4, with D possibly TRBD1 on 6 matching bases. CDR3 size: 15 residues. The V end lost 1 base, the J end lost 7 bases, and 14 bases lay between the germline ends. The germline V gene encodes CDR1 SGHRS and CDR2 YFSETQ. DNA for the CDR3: TGCGCCAGCAGCTTGCGGGGGGCGTTAGGTGAAAAACTGTTTTTT. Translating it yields CASSLRGALGEKLFF. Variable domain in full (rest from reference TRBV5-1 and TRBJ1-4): KAGVTQTPRYLIKTRGQQVTLSCSPISGHRSVSWYQQTPGQGLQFLFEYFSETQRNKGNFPGRFSGRQFSNSRSEMNVSTLELGDSALYLCASSLRGALGEKLFFGSGTQLSVL.

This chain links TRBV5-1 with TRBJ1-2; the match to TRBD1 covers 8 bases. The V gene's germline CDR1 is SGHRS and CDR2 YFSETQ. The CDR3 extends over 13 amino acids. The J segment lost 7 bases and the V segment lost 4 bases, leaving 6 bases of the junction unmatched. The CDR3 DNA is TGCGCCAGCAGCGTGGACAGGGCGAGTGGCTACACCTTC. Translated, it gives CASSVDRASGYTF.

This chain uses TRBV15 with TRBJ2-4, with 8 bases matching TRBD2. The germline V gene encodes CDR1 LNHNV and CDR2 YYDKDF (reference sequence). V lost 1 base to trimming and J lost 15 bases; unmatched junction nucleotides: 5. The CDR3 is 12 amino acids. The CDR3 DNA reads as TGTGCCACCAGCAGAGTGCGGGGGGAAGGGTACTTC. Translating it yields CATSRVRGEGYF. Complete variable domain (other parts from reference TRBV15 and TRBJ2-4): DAMVIQNPRYQVTQFGKPVTLSCSQTLNHNVMYWYQQKSSQAPKLLFHYYDKDFNNEADTPDNFQSRRPNTSFCFLDIRSPGLGDTAMYLCATSRVRGEGYFGAGTRLSVL.

The CDR3 spells CASTSGTEGSWGGDEKLFF. The DNA of the CDR3 is TGCGCCAGCACGAGTGGGACAGAGGGGTCGTGGGGTGGTGATGAAAAACTGTTTTTT. J is TRBJ1-4 and V is TRBV10-2; 7 bases agree with TRBD1. The CDR3 runs 19 residues. V dropped 7 bases and J dropped 6; count of bases not matched to a gene: 23. CDR1 and CDR2 (germline): WSHSY, SAAADI.

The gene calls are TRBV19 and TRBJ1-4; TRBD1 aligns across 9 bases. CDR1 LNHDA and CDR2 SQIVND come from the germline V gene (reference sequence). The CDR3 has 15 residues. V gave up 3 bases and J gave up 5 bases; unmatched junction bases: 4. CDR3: CASSIYRGPNEKLFF. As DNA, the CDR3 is TGTGCCAGTAGTATCTACAGGGGGCCCAATGAAAAACTGTTTTTT. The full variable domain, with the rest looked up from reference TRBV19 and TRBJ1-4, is DGGITQSPKYLFRKEGQNVTLSCEQNLNHDAMYWYRQDPGQGLRLIYYSQIVNDFQKGDIAEGYSVSREKKESFPLTVTSAQKNPTAFYLCASSIYRGPNEKLFFGSGTQLSVL.

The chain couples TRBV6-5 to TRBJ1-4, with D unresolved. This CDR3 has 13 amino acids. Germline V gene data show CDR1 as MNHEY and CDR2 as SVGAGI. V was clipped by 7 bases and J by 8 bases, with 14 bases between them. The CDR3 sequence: CASKKFEQEKLFF. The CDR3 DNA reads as TGTGCCAGCAAAAAGTTCGAACAGGAAAAACTGTTTTTT.

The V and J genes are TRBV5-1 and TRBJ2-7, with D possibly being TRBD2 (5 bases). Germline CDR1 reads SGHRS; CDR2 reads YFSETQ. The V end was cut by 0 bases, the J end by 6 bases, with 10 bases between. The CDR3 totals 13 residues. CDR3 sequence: CASSLAGRLEQYF. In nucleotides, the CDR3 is TGCGCCAGCAGCTTGGCTGGGAGACTCGAGCAGTACTTC.

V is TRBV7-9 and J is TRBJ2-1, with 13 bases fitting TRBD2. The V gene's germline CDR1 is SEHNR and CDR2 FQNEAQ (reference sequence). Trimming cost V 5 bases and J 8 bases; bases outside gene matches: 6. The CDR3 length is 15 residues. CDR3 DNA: TGTGCCAGCAGCGCCGGACTAGCGGGAGTATATGAGCAGTTCTTC. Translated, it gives CASSAGLAGVYEQFF. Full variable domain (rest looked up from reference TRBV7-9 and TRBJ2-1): DTGVSQNPRHKITKRGQNVTFRCDPISEHNRLYWYRQTLGQGPEFLTYFQNEAQLEKSRLLSDRFSAERPKGSFSTLEIQRTEQGDSAMYLCASSAGLAGVYEQFFGPGTRLTVL.

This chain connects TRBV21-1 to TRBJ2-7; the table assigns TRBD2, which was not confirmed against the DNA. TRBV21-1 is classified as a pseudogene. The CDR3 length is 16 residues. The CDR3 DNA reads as TGTGCCAGCAGCAAAAAGGGGGGGTGCATGTCCTACGAGCAGTACTTC. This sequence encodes CASSKKGGCMSYEQYF.